The clone carrying this T cell receptor (beta chain) was found a few times. The antigen is undetermined. Alongside a J-beta primer mix, a sample-barcoded 5' primer served in a second PCR lasting about 7 to 11 cycles. TCRdb ran MiXCR on the 5' RACE reads and lists one entry per CDR3 protein. Of 750,000 to 950,000 distinct CDR3 sequences listed, less than 70% are singletons. This specimen comes from a study of blood T cells in healthy people across ages. General study results and limits: Unknown donor CMV status possibly confounded expanded clonotype changes.

The sequencing input was blood. The TCR sequence derives from an older man in good health.

This CDR3 reads CASSLGRTGNNEQYF. CDR3 sequence (DNA): TGTGCCAGCAGCTTAGGCCGGACAGGGAACAACGAGCAGTACTTC. The chain joins TRBV7-9 to TRBJ2-4; the match to TRBD1 covers 8 bases. The J call could be wrong; TRBJ2-7 is a better fit for the DNA end. CDR1 is SEHNR and CDR2 is FQNEAQ in the germline V gene (reference sequence). The CDR3 extends over 15 amino acids.